These 18 T cell receptor beta chains were sequenced from one sample in a study of blood T cells in healthy people across ages. PCR was performed a second time for 7 to 11 cycles using a sample-barcoded 5' primer and a J-beta primer mix. One entry per CDR3 protein, called by TCRdb with MiXCR from the 5' RACE reads. Among more than 800,000 distinct CDR3 sequences listed, under 55% were seen once. Sequenced: blood. Every receptor here comes from an older woman in good health.

This clonotype was seen more than once but under ten times. The V gene is TRBV15, the J gene TRBJ2-3, with 8 nucleotides matching TRBD1. The CDR3 contains 16 residues. V lost 3 bases and J lost 5; bases outside the gene matches: 10. Germline V gene data show CDR1 as LNHNV and CDR2 as YYDKDF (reference sequence). CDR3 sequence: CATSRDGQGTIDTQYF. The CDR3 DNA is TGTGCCACCAGCAGGGATGGACAGGGCACGATAGATACGCAGTATTTT.

The J gene is TRBJ2-1, the V gene TRBV3-1; 8 bases are a match to TRBD1. V gave up 0 bases and J gave up 9 bases; unmatched junction bases: 13. The V gene's germline CDR1 is LGHDT and CDR2 YNNKEL (reference sequence). The CDR3 has 17 amino acids. CDR3 nucleotide sequence: TGTGCCAGCAGCCAAGACCTCACCCGGACAGGGCTCGGTGAGCAGTTCTTC. Translation gives CASSQDLTRTGLGEQFF.

The V call is TRBV7-9, the J call TRBJ2-3; the D gene could be TRBD1 or TRBD2 (5 bases each). Germline lookup yields CDR1 SEHNR and CDR2 FQNEAQ (reference sequence). V was cut by 3 bases and J by 11 bases, with 12 bases left in between. This CDR3 is built from 12 residues. The CDR3 protein is CASSFRDRGQYF. The CDR3 bases are TGTGCCAGCAGCTTCCGGGACCGGGGGCAGTATTTT.

In its sample, this clonotype was seen a few times. The J gene is TRBJ1-2, the V gene TRBV12-3 or TRBV12-4; unclear D gene. This CDR3 contains 13 residues. V was pared by 4 bases and J by 8 bases, with 14 bases between. The CDR3 region is CASSYRTTGGYTF. The CDR3 DNA is TGTGCCAGCAGTTATAGGACTACTGGGGGCTACACCTTC.

The chain joins TRBV2 to TRBJ2-4, with D maybe TRBD2 (7 bases). The CDR3 contains 17 residues. Germline V gene lookup returns CDR1 SNHLY and CDR2 FYNNEI. The V and J ends lost 8 bases and 0 bases respectively, with 20 bases between them. The CDR3 nucleotides read TGTGCCAGCTGGGGGGGCACCCACCCACTAGCCAAAAACATTCAGTACTTC. Protein: CASWGGTHPLAKNIQYF.

V is TRBV20-1 and J is TRBJ2-4; 9 nucleotides line up with TRBD1. Germline CDR1 is DFQATT and CDR2 is SNEGSKA (reference sequence). This CDR3 has 15 amino acids. V lost 5 bases, J lost 0 bases, and 5 bases stayed unmatched. The CDR3 spells CSAPDRGEAKNIQYF. CDR3 DNA: TGCAGTGCTCCGGACAGGGGCGAAGCCAAAAACATTCAGTACTTC.

V and J are TRBV4-1 and TRBJ2-1, with 9 bases aligning to TRBD2. Germline V gene sequence: CDR1 MGHRA, CDR2 YSYEKL. V was clipped by 4 bases and J by 0 bases; unmatched bases: 4. The CDR3 extends over 16 amino acids. This chain's CDR3 is CASSRILAGSYNEQFF. For the CDR3, the DNA is TGCGCCAGCAGCCGCATACTAGCGGGCTCCTACAATGAGCAGTTCTTC.

J is TRBJ2-5 and V is TRBV12-3 or TRBV12-4; tentatively, D is TRBD2 (5 bases). V was clipped by 4 bases and J by 2 bases, with 14 bases between them. The CDR3 contains 15 residues. In DNA, the CDR3 is TGTGCCAGCAGTTCCGCAGGAGCGGCACAAGAGACCCAGTACTTC. Protein product: CASSSAGAAQETQYF.

This chain uses TRBV20-1 with TRBJ2-3, with 7 bases matching TRBD1. CDR3 length: 11 amino acids. CDR1 DFQATT and CDR2 SNEGSKA come from the germline V gene (reference sequence). Written as DNA, the CDR3 is TGCAGCCCAAGGGGGCCAGATACGCAGTATTTT. Translating it yields CSPRGPDTQYF.

A few counts support this clonotype. The chain recombines TRBV7-9 with TRBJ2-7; D gene uncertain. CDR1 is SEHNR, CDR2 FQNEAQ, per germline (reference sequence). Between the trimmed V and J ends, which lost 7 bases and 2 bases, there was a span of 18 bases. This CDR3 comprises 15 residues. CDR3 sequence: CASILGVKETYEQYF. CDR3 bases: TGTGCCAGCATCCTTGGAGTAAAGGAGACCTACGAGCAGTACTTC.

This chain uses TRBV28 with TRBJ2-7; D not certain. Germline CDR1 reads MDHEN; CDR2 reads SYDVKM. V was trimmed by 5 bases and J by 1 base, leaving 12 bases between them. This CDR3 contains 14 residues. CDR3 bases: TGTGCCAGCAGTCCCCCTAGGGTGTCCTACGAGCAGTACTTC. Protein sequence: CASSPPRVSYEQYF.

This rearrangement joins TRBV6-2 or TRBV6-3 to TRBJ2-5, with 10 bases matching TRBD2. Germline loops: CDR1 MNHEY, CDR2 SVGEGT. The CDR3 has 15 residues. Losses at the gene ends were 0 bases for V and 13 bases for J; bases not matched to a gene: 11. CDR3 nucleotide sequence: TGTGCCAGCAGTTACTCGAAAGCGGGAGGGGAGAGAACGTACTTC. Translating gives CASSYSKAGGERTYF.

The chain is built from TRBV12-3 or TRBV12-4 and TRBJ2-5, with TRBD1 as a possible D gene (6 bases). The CDR3 has 12 amino acids. V was shortened by 7 bases and J by 4 bases, with 10 bases between the two germline ends. CDR3 DNA: TGTGCCAGCACAGACAGGTCAGAGACCCAGTACTTC. The encoded protein is CASTDRSETQYF.

The chain recombines TRBV10-3 with TRBJ2-3; TRBD2 is a possible D gene (6 bases). V lost 4 bases to trimming and J lost 0 bases, with 17 bases between them. The germline gives CDR1 ENHRY, CDR2 SYGVKD. The CDR3 is made up of 17 amino acids. The CDR3: CAISGGLVGASTDTQYF. The CDR3 DNA is TGTGCCATCAGTGGGGGACTTGTTGGCGCGAGCACAGATACGCAGTATTTT.

V usage is TRBV6-6 and J usage is TRBJ1-5, with D hard to call. Germline assignment: CDR1 MNHNY and CDR2 SVGAGI (reference sequence). The ends were cut back, 6 bases at V and 0 bases at J, with 18 bases in the middle. This CDR3 comprises 17 residues. CDR3 protein: CASSPPVDEYSNQPQHF. The CDR3 DNA sequence: TGTGCCAGCAGCCCCCCGGTGGATGAATATAGCAATCAGCCCCAGCATTTT.

The gene calls are TRBV27 and TRBJ2-1, with 9 positions matching TRBD2. Trimming at V came to 5 bases and at J to 7 bases, leaving 12 bases not matched to a gene. Germline values: CDR1 MNHEY, CDR2 SMNVEV (reference sequence). CDR3 length: 16 amino acids. The CDR3 region has the DNA TGTGCCAGCAGTCCCGGGGTAGCGGGAGTTTGGAATGAGCAGTTCTTC. This codes for CASSPGVAGVWNEQFF.

This chain links TRBV20-1 with TRBJ2-1; TRBD2 matches 12 bases. V dropped 6 bases and J dropped 7; count of bases not matched to a gene: 19. CDR1 and CDR2 (germline): DFQATT, SNEGSKA (reference sequence). The CDR3 contains 18 residues. This CDR3 reads CSAHRASGRAQKGNEQFF. The CDR3 nucleotides are TGCAGTGCCCATCGGGCTAGCGGGAGGGCCCAAAAGGGAAATGAGCAGTTCTTC.

This clonotype is a singleton in its sample. V is TRBV21-1 and J is TRBJ2-3. TRBV21-1 is deemed a pseudogene. CDR3 length: 16 amino acids. CDR3 region: CASSKARPSTTDTQYF. The DNA of the CDR3 is TGTGCCAGCAGCAAAGCGCGTCCGTCGACCACAGATACGCAGTATTTT.